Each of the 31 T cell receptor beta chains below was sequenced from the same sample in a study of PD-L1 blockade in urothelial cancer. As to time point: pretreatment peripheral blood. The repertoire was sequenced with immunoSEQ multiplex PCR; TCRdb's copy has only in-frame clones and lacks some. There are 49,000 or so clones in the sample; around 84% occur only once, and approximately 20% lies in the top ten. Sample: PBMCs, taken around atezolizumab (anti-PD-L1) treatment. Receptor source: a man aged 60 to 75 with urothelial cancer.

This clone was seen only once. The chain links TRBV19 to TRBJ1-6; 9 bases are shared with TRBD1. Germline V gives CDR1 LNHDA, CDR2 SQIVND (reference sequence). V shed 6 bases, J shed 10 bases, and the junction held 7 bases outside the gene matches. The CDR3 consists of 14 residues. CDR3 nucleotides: TGTGCCAGTAGCGCGACAGGGGGGAGCTCACCCCTCCACTTT. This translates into CASSATGGSSPLHF. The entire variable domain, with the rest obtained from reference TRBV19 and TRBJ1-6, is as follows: DGGITQSPKYLFRKEGQNVTLSCEQNLNHDAMYWYRQDPGQGLRLIYYSQIVNDFQKGDIAEGYSVSREKKESFPLTVTSAQKNPTAFYLCASSATGGSSPLHFGNGTRLTVT.

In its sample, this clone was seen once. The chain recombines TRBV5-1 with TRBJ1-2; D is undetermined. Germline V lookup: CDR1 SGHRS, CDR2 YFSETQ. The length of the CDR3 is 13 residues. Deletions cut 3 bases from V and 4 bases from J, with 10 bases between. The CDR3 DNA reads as TGCGCCAGCAGCTCCTCGACGGGCTATGGCTACACCTTC. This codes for CASSSSTGYGYTF. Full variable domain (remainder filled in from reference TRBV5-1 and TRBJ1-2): KAGVTQTPRYLIKTRGQQVTLSCSPISGHRSVSWYQQTPGQGLQFLFEYFSETQRNKGNFPGRFSGRQFSNSRSEMNVSTLELGDSALYLCASSSSTGYGYTFGSGTRLTVV.

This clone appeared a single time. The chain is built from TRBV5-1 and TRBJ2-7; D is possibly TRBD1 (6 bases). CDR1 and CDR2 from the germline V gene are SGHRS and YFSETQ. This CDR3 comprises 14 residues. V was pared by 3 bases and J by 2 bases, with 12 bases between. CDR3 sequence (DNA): TGCGCCAGCAGCTACACAGGGCCGACCTACGAGCAGTACTTC. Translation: CASSYTGPTYEQYF.

The CDR3 sequence is CASSYPNRGNTEAFF. The CDR3 bases are TGTGCCAGCAGTTACCCCAACAGGGGAAACACTGAAGCTTTCTTT. The genes are TRBV6-5 and TRBJ1-1; 7 nucleotides line up with TRBD1. The V gene end was trimmed by 2 bases and the J gene end by 2 bases; junction bases not matched to a gene: 5. This CDR3 comprises 15 residues. Germline lookup yields CDR1 MNHEY and CDR2 SVGAGI.

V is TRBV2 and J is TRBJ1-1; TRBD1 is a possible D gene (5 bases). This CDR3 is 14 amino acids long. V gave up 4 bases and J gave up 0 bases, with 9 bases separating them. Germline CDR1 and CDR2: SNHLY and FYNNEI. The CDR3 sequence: CASSGGHLNTEAFF. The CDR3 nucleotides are TGTGCCAGCAGTGGAGGACATCTGAACACTGAAGCTTTCTTT.

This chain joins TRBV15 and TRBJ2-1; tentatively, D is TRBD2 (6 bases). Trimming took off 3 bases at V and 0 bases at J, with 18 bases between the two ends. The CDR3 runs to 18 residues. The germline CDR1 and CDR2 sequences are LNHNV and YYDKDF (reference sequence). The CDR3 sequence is CATSRDPRGGSSYNEQFF. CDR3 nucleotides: TGTGCCACCAGCAGGGATCCCCGTGGGGGGAGCTCCTACAATGAGCAGTTCTTC.

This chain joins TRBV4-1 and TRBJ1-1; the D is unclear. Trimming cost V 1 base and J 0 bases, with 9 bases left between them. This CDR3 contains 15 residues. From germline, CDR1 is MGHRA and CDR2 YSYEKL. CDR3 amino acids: CASSQVPTLNTEAFF. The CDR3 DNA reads TGCGCCAGCAGCCAAGTCCCCACATTGAACACTGAAGCTTTCTTT.

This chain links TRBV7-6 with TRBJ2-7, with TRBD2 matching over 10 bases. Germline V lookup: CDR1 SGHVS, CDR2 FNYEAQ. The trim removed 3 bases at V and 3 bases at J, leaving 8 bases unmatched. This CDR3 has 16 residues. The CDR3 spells CASSLVIAGGDYEQYF. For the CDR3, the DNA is TGTGCCAGCAGCTTGGTAATAGCGGGAGGTGACTACGAGCAGTACTTC.

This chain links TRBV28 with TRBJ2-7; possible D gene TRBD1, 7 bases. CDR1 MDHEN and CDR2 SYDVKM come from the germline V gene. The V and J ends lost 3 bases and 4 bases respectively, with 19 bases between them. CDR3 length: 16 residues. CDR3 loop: CASSFSEDRRGYEQYF. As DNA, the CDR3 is TGTGCCAGCAGTTTCTCAGAGGACAGGAGGGGATACGAGCAGTACTTC.

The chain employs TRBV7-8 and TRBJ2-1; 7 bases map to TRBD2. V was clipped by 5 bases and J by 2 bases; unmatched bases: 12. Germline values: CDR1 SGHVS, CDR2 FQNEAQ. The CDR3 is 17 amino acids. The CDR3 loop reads CASSPQPLALTYNEQFF. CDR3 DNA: TGTGCCAGCAGCCCACAGCCACTAGCGCTTACCTACAATGAGCAGTTCTTC.

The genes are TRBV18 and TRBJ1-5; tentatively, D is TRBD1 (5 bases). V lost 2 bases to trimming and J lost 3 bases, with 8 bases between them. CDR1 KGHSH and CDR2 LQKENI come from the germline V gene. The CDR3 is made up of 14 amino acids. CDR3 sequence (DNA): TGTGCCAGCTCACCAGGGGCAGACAATCAGCCCCAGCATTTT. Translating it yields CASSPGADNQPQHF.

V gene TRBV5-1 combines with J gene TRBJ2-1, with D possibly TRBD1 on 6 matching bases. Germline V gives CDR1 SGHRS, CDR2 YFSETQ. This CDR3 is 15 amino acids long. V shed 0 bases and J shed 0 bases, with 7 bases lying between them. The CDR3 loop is CASSLGGGSYNEQFF. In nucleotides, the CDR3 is TGCGCCAGCAGCTTGGGAGGGGGCTCCTACAATGAGCAGTTCTTC.

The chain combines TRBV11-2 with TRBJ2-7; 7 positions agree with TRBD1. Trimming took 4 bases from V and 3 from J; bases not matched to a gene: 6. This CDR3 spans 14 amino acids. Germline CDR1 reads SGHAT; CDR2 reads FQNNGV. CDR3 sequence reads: CASSSTPGGYEQYF. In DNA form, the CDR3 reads TGTGCCAGCAGCTCGACCCCAGGGGGCTACGAGCAGTACTTC.

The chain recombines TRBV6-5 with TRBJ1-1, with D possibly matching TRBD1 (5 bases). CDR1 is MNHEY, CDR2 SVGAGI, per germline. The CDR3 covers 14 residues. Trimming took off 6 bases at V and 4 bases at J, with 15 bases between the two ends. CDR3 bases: TGTGCCAGCAGCTACCTGACAGAATCCACTGAAGCTTTCTTT. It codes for CASSYLTESTEAFF.

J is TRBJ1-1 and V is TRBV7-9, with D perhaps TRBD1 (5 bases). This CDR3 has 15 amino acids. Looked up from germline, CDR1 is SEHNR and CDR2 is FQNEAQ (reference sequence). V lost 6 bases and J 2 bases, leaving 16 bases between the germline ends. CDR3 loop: CASSDGRRGNTEAFF. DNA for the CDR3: TGTGCCAGCAGTGACGGACGGCGGGGCAACACTGAAGCTTTCTTT.

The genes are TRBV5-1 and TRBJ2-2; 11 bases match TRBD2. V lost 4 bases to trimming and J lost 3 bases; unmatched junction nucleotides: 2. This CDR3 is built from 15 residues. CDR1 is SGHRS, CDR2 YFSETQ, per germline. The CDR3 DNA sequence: TGCGCCAGCAGCCCGGGACTAGCGGACACCGGGGAGCTGTTTTTT. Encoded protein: CASSPGLADTGELFF.

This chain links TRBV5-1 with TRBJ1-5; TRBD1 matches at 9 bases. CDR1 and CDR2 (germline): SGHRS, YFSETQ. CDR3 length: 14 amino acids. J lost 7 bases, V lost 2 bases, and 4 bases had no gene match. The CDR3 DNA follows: TGCGCCAGCAGCTTAACAGGGGGCAGGCAGCCCCAGCATTTT. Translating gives CASSLTGGRQPQHF.

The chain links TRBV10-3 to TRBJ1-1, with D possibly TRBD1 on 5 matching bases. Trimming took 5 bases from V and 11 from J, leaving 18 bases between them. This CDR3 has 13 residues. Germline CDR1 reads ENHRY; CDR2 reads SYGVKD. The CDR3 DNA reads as TGTGCCATCAGTAACGGCGGGGGATCGGCCGCTTTCTTT. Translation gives CAISNGGGSAAFF.

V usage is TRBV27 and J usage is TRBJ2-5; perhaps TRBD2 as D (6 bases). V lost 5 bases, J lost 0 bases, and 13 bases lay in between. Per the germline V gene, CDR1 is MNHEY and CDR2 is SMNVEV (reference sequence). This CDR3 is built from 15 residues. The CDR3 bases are TGTGCCAGCAGTCCTAGAAAGCGGGACCAAGAGACCCAGTACTTC. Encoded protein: CASSPRKRDQETQYF.

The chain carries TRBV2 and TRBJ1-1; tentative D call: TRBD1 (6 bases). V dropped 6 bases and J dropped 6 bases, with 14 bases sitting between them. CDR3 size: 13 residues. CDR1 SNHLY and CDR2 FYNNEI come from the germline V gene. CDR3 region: CASRLNRESEAFF. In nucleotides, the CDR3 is TGTGCCAGCAGACTAAACAGGGAATCTGAAGCTTTCTTT.

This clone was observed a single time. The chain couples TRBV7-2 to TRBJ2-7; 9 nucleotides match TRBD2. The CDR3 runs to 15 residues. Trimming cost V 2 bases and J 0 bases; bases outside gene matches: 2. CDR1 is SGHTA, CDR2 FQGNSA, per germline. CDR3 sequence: CASSLNSGSSYEQYF. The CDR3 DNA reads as TGTGCCAGCAGCTTAAATAGCGGGAGCTCCTACGAGCAGTACTTC. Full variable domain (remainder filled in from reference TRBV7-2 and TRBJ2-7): GAGVSQSPSNKVTEKGKDVELRCDPISGHTALYWYRQSLGQGLEFLIYFQGNSAPDKSGLPSDRFSAERTGGSVSTLTIQRTQQEDSAVYLCASSLNSGSSYEQYFGPGTRLTVT.

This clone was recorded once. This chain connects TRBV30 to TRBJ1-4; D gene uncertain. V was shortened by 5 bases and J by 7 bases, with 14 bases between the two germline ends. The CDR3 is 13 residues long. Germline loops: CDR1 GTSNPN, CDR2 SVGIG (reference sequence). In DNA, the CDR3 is TGTGCCTGGGGGCGAGGACTGGGTGAAAAACTGTTTTTT. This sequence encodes CAWGRGLGEKLFF.

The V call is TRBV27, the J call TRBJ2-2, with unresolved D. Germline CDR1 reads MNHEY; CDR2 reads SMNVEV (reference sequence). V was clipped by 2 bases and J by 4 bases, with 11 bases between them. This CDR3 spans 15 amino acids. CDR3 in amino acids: CASSLGRAFTGELFF. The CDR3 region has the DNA TGTGCCAGCAGTTTAGGGCGAGCCTTCACCGGGGAGCTGTTTTTT.

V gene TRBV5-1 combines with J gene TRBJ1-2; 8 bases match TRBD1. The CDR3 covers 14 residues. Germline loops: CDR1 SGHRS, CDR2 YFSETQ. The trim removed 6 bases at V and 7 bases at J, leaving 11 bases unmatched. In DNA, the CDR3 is TGCGCCAGCAAGTTCGGACAGGGAATGGGTGGCTACACCTTC. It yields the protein CASKFGQGMGGYTF.

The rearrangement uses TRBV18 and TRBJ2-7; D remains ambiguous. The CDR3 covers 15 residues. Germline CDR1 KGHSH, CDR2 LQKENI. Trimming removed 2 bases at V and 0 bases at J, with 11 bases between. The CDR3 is CASSPLNAVSYEQYF. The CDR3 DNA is TGTGCCAGCTCACCATTGAATGCAGTCTCCTACGAGCAGTACTTC. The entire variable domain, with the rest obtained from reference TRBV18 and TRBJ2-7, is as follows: NAGVMQNPRHLVRRRGQEARLRCSPMKGHSHVYWYRQLPEEGLKFMVYLQKENIIDESGMPKERFSAEFPKEGPSILRIQQVVRGDSAAYFCASSPLNAVSYEQYFGPGTRLTVT.

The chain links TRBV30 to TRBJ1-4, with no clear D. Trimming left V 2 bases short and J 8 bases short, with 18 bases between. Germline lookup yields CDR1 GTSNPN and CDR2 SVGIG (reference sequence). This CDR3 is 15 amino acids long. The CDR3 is CAWSSLSTGLEKLFF. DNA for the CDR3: TGTGCCTGGAGTTCCCTGTCCACCGGGTTGGAAAAACTGTTTTTT.

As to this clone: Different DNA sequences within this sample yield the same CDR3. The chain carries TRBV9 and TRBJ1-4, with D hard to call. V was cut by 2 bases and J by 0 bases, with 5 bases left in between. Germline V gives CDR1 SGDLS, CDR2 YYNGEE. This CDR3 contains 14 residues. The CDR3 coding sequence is TGTGCCAGCAGCGTTTCTGCAACTAATGAAAAACTGTTTTTT. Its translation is CASSVSATNEKLFF.

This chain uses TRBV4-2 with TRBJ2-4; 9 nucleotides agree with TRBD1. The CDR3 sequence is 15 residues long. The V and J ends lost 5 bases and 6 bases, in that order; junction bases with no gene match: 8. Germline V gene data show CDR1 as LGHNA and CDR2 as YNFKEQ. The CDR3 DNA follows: TGTGCCAGCAGCTTCGGGGGACAGGGTGTAAACATTCAGTACTTC. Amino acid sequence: CASSFGGQGVNIQYF.

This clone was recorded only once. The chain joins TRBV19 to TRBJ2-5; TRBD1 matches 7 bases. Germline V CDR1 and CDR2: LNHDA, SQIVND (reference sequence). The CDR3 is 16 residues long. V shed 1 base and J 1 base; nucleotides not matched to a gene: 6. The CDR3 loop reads CASSIGWDRAQETQYF. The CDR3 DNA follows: TGTGCCAGTAGTATAGGATGGGACAGAGCCCAAGAGACCCAGTACTTC. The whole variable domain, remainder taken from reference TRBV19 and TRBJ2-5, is DGGITQSPKYLFRKEGQNVTLSCEQNLNHDAMYWYRQDPGQGLRLIYYSQIVNDFQKGDIAEGYSVSREKKESFPLTVTSAQKNPTAFYLCASSIGWDRAQETQYFGPGTRLLVL.

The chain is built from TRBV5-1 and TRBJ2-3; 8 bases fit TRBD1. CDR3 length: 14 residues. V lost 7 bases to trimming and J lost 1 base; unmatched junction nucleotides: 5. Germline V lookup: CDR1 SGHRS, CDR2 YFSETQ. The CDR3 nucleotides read TGCGCCAGCCGACAGGGGCTTGGCACAGATACGCAGTATTTT. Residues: CASRQGLGTDTQYF.

This CDR3 reads CASSLDRAETQYF. The DNA for the CDR3 is TGCGCCAGCAGCTTGGACAGGGCAGAGACCCAGTACTTC. The chain joins TRBV5-1 to TRBJ2-5, with a possible D match to TRBD1 (6 bases). The V gene's germline CDR1 is SGHRS and CDR2 YFSETQ. The V gene lost 0 bases and the J gene lost 4 bases, with 7 bases spanning the gap. The CDR3 length is 13 residues.